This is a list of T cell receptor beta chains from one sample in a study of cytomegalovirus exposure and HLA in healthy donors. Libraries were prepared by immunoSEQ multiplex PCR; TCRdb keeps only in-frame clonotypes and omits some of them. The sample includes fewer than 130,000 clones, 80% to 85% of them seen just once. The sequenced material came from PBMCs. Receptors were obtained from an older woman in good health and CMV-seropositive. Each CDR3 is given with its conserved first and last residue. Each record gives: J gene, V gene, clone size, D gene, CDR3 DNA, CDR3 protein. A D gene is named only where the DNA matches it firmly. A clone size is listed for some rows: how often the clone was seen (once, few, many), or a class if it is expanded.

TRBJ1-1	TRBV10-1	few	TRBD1	TGCGCCAGCGGGGGACAGAGCCACACTGAAGCTTTCTTT	CASGGQSHTEAFF
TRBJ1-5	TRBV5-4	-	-	TGTGCCAGCTCCAAGTCGGGTTTGGATCAGCCCCAGCATTTT	CASSKSGLDQPQHF
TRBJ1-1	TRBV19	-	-	TGTGCCAGTAGTATTAAGAGAGACATGAACACTGAAGCTTTCTTT	CASSIKRDMNTEAFF
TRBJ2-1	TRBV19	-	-	TGTGCCAGTAGTTTATCAACAGGTAGCTCCTACAATGAGCAGTTCTTC	CASSLSTGSSYNEQFF
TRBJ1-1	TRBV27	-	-	TGTGCCAGCAGTTTAAAAGGAGGAACAGTTCCTGAAGCTTTCTTT	CASSLKGGTVPEAFF
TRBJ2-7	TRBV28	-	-	TGTGCCAGCACTACCGGAGGGGTGGGGGAGCAGTACTTC	CASTTGGVGEQYF
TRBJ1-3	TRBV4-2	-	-	TGTGCCAGCAGCTCCAATCTTCAGGCGTCGGGAAACACCATATATTTT	CASSSNLQASGNTIYF
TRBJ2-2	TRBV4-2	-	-	TGTGCCAGCAGCCACCCGTTAGGGAGCGGAGCCACCGGGGAGCTGTTTTTT	CASSHPLGSGATGELFF
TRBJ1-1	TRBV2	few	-	TGTGCCAGCAGTCCCGGGGGGGAGTGGGGGGGAAGGTTGGCCACTGAAGCTTTCTTT	CASSPGGEWGGRLATEAFF
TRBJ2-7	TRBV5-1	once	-	TGCGCCAGCAGCTTGTCAGGGTACGAGCAGTACTTC	CASSLSGYEQYF
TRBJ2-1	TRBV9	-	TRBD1	TGTGCCAGCAGCCCATCAGGGGGTTATGAGCAGTTCTTC	CASSPSGGYEQFF
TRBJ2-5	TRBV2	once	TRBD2	TGTGCCAGCAGAGGACTAGCGGGAGTGTCGGAGACCCAGTACTTC	CASRGLAGVSETQYF
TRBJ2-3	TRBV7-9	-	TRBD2	TGTGCCAGCAGCGTTACAGGGATGGGACTAGCGGAGAGCACAGATACGCAGTATTTT	CASSVTGMGLAESTDTQYF
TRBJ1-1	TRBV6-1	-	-	TGTGCCAGCAGTGGACAGGCGGTGAACACTGAAGCTTTCTTT	CASSGQAVNTEAFF
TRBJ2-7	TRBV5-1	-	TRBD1	TGCGCCAGCAGCATGGGGACAGGGACCATGTACGAGCAGTACTTC	CASSMGTGTMYEQYF
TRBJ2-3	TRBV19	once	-	TGTGCCAGTAAAAAATGGACAGCCACAGATACGCAGTATTTT	CASKKWTATDTQYF
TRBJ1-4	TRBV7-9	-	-	TGTGCCAGCAGCTTACCGGGGGGTAGAGAAAAACTGTTTTTT	CASSLPGGREKLFF
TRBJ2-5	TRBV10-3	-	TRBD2	TGTGCCATCAGTGCGTCCCAGGCGGGAGGAGGGGAGACCCAGTACTTC	CAISASQAGGGETQYF
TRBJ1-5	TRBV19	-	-	TGTGCCAGTAGTAGGTATGCGAATCAGCCCCAGCATTTT	CASSRYANQPQHF
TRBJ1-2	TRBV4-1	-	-	TGCGCCAGCAGCCAGGTTCAGGGCCAGGGTCGGTATGGCTACACCTTC	CASSQVQGQGRYGYTF
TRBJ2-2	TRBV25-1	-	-	TGTGCCAGCAGTGAGGCCGGACTGAACACCGGGGAGCTGTTTTTT	CASSEAGLNTGELFF
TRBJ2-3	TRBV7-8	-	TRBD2	TGTGCCAGCAGCTTGCTAGCGGGAGGGAGGGGCCCGGTTACGCAGTATTTT	CASSLLAGGRGPVTQYF
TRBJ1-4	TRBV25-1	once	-	TGTGCCAGCAGTCCGACAGGACCATCATCTTTACATAATGAAAAACTGTTTTTT	CASSPTGPSSLHNEKLFF
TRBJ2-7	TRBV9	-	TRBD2	TGTGCCAGCAGCGTAGTGGGCGGGAGAGGCGAGCAGTACTTC	CASSVVGGRGEQYF
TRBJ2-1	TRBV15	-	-	TGTGCCACCAAAGCAATCGCGGAAGCCTACAATGAGCAGTTCTTC	CATKAIAEAYNEQFF
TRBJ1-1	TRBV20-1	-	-	TGCAGTGCTACCTCGAACACTGAAGCTTTCTTT	CSATSNTEAFF
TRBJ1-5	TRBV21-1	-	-	TGTGCCGGCGAAACAATATGCGGCGGGCATAGCAATCAGCCCCAGCATTTT	CAGETICGGHSNQPQHF
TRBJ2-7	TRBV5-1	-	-	TGCGCCAGCAGCTTGGGGAGCGAGGCGAACGAGCAGTACTTC	CASSLGSEANEQYF
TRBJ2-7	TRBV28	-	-	TGTGCCAGCAGTTTACGGGTTGGGGAGCAGTACTTC	CASSLRVGEQYF
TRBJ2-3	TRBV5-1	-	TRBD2	TGCGCCAGCAGCTTGGGCTTCAGCGGGATTAGCACAGATACGCAGTATTTT	CASSLGFSGISTDTQYF
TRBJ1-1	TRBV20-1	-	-	TGCAGTGCTAGAGATGAAAGTGAGGCTTTCTTT	CSARDESEAFF
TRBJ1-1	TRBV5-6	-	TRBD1	TGTGCCAGCAGCAGTTCTCCGGGACAGATGAACACTGAAGCTTTCTTT	CASSSSPGQMNTEAFF
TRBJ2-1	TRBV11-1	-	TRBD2	TGTGCCAGCAGCACCACCGGGACTAGCGACTACAATGAGCAGTTCTTC	CASSTTGTSDYNEQFF
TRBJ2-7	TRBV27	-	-	TGTGCCAGCGGATTGGGGAGCTACGAGCAGTACTTC	CASGLGSYEQYF
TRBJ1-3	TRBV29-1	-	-	TGCAGCGTTGAAGATCGTGGGGAGCCCTTCGGAAACACCATATATTTT	CSVEDRGEPFGNTIYF
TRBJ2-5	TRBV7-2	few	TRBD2	TGTGCCAGCAAGGTTAGCGGGACTCAAGAGACCCAGTACTTC	CASKVSGTQETQYF
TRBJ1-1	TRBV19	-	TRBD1	TGTGCCAGCAGACAGGGGGAGGCTGAAGCTTTCTTT	CASRQGEAEAFF
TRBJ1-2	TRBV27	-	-	TGTGCCAGCAGTTTAGTGGGGGCGCCTTACTATGGCTACACCTTC	CASSLVGAPYYGYTF
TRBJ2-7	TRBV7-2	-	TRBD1	TGTGCCAGCAGCTTCCTATACAGGGGGCGGTACGAGCAGTACTTC	CASSFLYRGRYEQYF
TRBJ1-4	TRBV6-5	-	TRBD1	TGTGCCAGCAGTTACAGGGACAGTAATGAAAAACTGTTTTTT	CASSYRDSNEKLFF
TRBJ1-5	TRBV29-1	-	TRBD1	TGCAGCGTTTCCGGGACAGGGTTCGATCAGCCCCAGCATTTT	CSVSGTGFDQPQHF
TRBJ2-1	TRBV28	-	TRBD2	TGTGCCAGCAGCCCCGACCTCCTAGCGGGAGGATGGAATGAGCAGTTCTTC	CASSPDLLAGGWNEQFF
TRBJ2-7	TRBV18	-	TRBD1	TGTGCCAGCTCACCGACCGGGACAGACTCCTACGAGCAGTACTTC	CASSPTGTDSYEQYF
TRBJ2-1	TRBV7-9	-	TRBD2	TGTTCCAGCAGCTTTCCCAGCGGGAGGGGGGATTACAATGAGCAGTTCTTC	CSSSFPSGRGDYNEQFF
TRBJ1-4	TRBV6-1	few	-	TGTGCCAGCAGTGAAGGCTACGGTGCAACTAATGAAAAACTGTTTTTT	CASSEGYGATNEKLFF
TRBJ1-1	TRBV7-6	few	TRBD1	TGTGCCAGCAGCTTAGGGACAGGGGCCGGCACTGAAGCTTTCTTT	CASSLGTGAGTEAFF
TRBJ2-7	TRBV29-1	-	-	TGCAGCGTTCGGACTAATTCCTACGAGCAGTACTTC	CSVRTNSYEQYF
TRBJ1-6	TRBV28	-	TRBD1	TGTGCCAGCAGAGGAGGGACAGGGGGCATCTCACCCCTCCACTTT	CASRGGTGGISPLHF
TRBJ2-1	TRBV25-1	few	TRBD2	TGTGCCAGCAGAACTAGCGGGAGGCTCCCCAATGAGCAGTTCTTC	CASRTSGRLPNEQFF
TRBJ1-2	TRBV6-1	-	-	TGTGCCAGCAGTGAAATTCTGGGCGTTTGGAGGACGAAACGGGATGGCTACACCTTC	CASSEILGVWRTKRDGYTF
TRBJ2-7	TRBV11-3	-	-	TGTGCCAGCAGCTCGTCGGGGACTCGGGGCGAGCAGTACTTC	CASSSSGTRGEQYF